The 7 T cell receptor beta chains listed next were all sequenced from one sample in a study of T cells in localized non-small cell lung cancer. Measured with immunoSEQ multiplex PCR; TCRdb has only the in-frame clones, and not every one. The table lists tens of thousands of clones, roughly 91% of them singletons. The starting material was PBMCs, obtained before any cancer treatment. The source is a woman between 35 and 70 years old with stage II lung adenocarcinoma.

V is TRBV7-2 and J is TRBJ1-1, with 8 bases matching TRBD1. V shed 5 bases, J shed 4 bases, and the junction held 6 bases outside the gene matches. The CDR3 covers 14 residues. Per the germline V gene, CDR1 is SGHTA and CDR2 is FQGNSA. The CDR3 spells CASSPIQGVTEAFF. In DNA, the CDR3 is TGTGCCAGCAGCCCAATACAGGGGGTCACTGAAGCTTTCTTT.

The chain employs TRBV9 and TRBJ2-3, with no clear D. The CDR3 contains 12 residues. Trimming took off 3 bases at V and 0 bases at J, with 2 bases between the two ends. From germline, CDR1 is SGDLS and CDR2 YYNGEE. Here the CDR3 DNA reads TGTGCCAGCAGCGCTAGCACAGATACGCAGTATTTT. This codes for CASSASTDTQYF.

The V call is TRBV28, the J call TRBJ1-2; maybe TRBD1 (6 bases). The CDR3 spans 14 residues. Trimming took off 6 bases at V and 5 bases at J, with 16 bases between the two ends. CDR1 and CDR2 (germline): MDHEN, SYDVKM. CDR3 DNA: TGTGCCAGCAGAAATGCGGACAGAAGATATGGCTACACCTTC. It yields the protein CASRNADRRYGYTF.

The J gene is TRBJ1-1, the V gene TRBV28; 8 positions agree with TRBD1. The CDR3 runs 16 residues. Per the germline V gene, CDR1 is MDHEN and CDR2 is SYDVKM. After removal of 6 bases from V and 0 bases from J, the junction contained 9 bases not matched to a gene. The CDR3 DNA reads TGTGCCAGCAGCCTCGAAGTGGACAGGGTGAACACTGAAGCTTTCTTT. Amino acids: CASSLEVDRVNTEAFF. The whole variable domain, remainder taken from reference TRBV28 and TRBJ1-1, is DVKVTQSSRYLVKRTGEKVFLECVQDMDHENMFWYRQDPGLGLRLIYFSYDVKMKEKGDIPEGYSVSREKKERFSLILESASTNQTSMYLCASSLEVDRVNTEAFFGQGTRLTVV.

This chain uses TRBV27 with TRBJ1-5; no reliable D call. V was trimmed by 3 bases and J by 3 bases, leaving 12 bases between them. The CDR3 loop spans 15 amino acids. Germline CDR1 and CDR2: MNHEY and SMNVEV (reference sequence). The CDR3 reads CASSFYPSYNQPQHF. CDR3 DNA sequence: TGTGCCAGCAGTTTTTACCCGTCCTACAATCAGCCCCAGCATTTT.

The chain recombines TRBV19 with TRBJ1-1, with D unclear. The germline V gene encodes CDR1 LNHDA and CDR2 SQIVND (reference sequence). The CDR3 has 16 residues. V was clipped by 5 bases and J by 4 bases, with 20 bases between them. The CDR3 sequence is CASSPMTLGLVTEAFF. The DNA of the CDR3 is TGTGCCAGTAGTCCAATGACTCTCGGGCTAGTCACTGAAGCTTTCTTT.

The J gene is TRBJ1-1, the V gene TRBV18; 8 nucleotides agree with TRBD1. CDR3 length: 14 amino acids. Germline V gene sequence: CDR1 KGHSH, CDR2 LQKENI. V shed 7 bases, J shed 2 bases, and the junction held 6 bases outside the gene matches. The CDR3 DNA follows: TGTGCCAGCTTCCGGGACAGGAGTAACACTGAAGCTTTCTTT. This sequence encodes CASFRDRSNTEAFF.